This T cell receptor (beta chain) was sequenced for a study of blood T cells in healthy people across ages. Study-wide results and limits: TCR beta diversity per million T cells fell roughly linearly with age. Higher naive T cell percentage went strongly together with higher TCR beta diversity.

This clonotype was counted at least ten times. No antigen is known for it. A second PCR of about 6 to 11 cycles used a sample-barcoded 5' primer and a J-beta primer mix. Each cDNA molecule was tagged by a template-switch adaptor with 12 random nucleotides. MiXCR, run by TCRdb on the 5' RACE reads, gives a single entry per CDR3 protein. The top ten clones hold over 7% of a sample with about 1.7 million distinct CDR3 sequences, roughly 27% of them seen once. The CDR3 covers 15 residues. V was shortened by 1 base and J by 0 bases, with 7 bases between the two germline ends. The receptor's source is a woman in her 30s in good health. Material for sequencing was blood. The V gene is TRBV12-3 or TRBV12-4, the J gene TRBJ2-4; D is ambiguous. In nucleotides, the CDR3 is TGTGCCAGCAGTTTAGGTGAACTAGCCAAAAACATTCAGTACTTC. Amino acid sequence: CASSLGELAKNIQYF.